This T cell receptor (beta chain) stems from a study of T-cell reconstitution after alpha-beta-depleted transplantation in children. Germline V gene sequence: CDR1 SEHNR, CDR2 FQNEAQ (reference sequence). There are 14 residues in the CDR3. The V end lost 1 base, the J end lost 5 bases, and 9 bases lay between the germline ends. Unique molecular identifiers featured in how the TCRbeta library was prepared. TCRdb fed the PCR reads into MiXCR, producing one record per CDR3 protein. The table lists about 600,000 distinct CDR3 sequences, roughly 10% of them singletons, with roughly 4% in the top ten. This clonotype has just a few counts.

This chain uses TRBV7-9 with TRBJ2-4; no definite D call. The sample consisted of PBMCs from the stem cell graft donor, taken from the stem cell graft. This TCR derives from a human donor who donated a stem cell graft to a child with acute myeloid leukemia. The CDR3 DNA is TGTGCCAGCAGCTTAGAAAGGCGCGAAAACATTCAGTACTTC. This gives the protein CASSLERRENIQYF. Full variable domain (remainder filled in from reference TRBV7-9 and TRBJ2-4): DTGVSQNPRHKITKRGQNVTFRCDPISEHNRLYWYRQTLGQGPEFLTYFQNEAQLEKSRLLSDRFSAERPKGSFSTLEIQRTEQGDSAMYLCASSLERRENIQYFGAGTRLSVL.